This T cell receptor beta chain stems from a study of OX40 agonist ivuxolimab in advanced cancers. Study results and limitations: Among the lowest levels of clonal expansion were found in partial responders at 0.1-3.0 mg/kg.

The table came from immunoSEQ multiplex PCR; TCRdb's copy has only in-frame clones and leaves some out. This repertoire shows under 20,000 clones, 83% found once; its top ten account for about 20%. Of note for this clone: Its antigen is not identified.

The germline V gene encodes CDR1 SEHNR and CDR2 FQNEAQ (reference sequence). Trimming left V 7 bases short and J 3 bases short, with 19 bases between. The CDR3 loop spans 15 amino acids. The rearrangement uses TRBV7-9 and TRBJ2-7; weak D call: TRBD2 (5 bases). This sample comprised CD4+ or CD8+ T cells sorted from blood, obtained in a trial of the OX40 agonist ivuxolimab. The sequence was obtained from an adult with an advanced solid tumor such as melanoma, head and neck, liver or kidney cancer. CDR3 nucleotide sequence: TGTGCCAGCACCGCCGGGGAGACTGGCATCTACGAGCAGTACTTC. Its translation is CASTAGETGIYEQYF. Based on the CDR3 plus reference TRBV7-9 and TRBJ2-7, the full variable domain is DTGVSQNPRHKITKRGQNVTFRCDPISEHNRLYWYRQTLGQGPEFLTYFQNEAQLEKSRLLSDRFSAERPKGSFSTLEIQRTEQGDSAMYLCASTAGETGIYEQYFGPGTRLTVT.